The rows below give T cell receptor beta chains drawn from one sample of a study of cytomegalovirus exposure and HLA in healthy donors. Using immunoSEQ multiplex PCR, the repertoire was profiled, and TCRdb retains in-frame clones only, with some absent. The repertoire table contains some 70,000 clones. Sequenced: PBMCs. The receptors shown here come from a man aged 35 to 55 in good health and CMV-seronegative. The CDR3 runs from the conserved cysteine through the conserved F or W. Fields, in order: V gene, J gene, D gene, CDR3 protein, CDR3 DNA. D genes are given only for firm matches.

>TRBV5-1|TRBJ1-2|NA
CASSLLQPTGYGYTF
TGCGCCAGCAGCTTGCTCCAACCTACAGGCTATGGCTACACCTTC
>TRBV11-1|TRBJ1-1|NA
CASSSQGNTEAFF
TGTGCCAGCAGCTCACAGGGGAACACTGAAGCTTTCTTT
>TRBV5-1|TRBJ2-7|TRBD1
CASSFGQGRGEQYF
TGCGCCAGCAGCTTTGGACAGGGTAGGGGCGAGCAGTACTTC
>TRBV2|TRBJ1-5|TRBD1
CASTGQGLEPQHF
TGTGCCAGCACCGGACAGGGTTTGGAGCCCCAGCATTTT
>TRBV15|TRBJ2-1|TRBD2
CATSRAGGLYNEQFF
TGTGCCACCAGCAGAGCGGGAGGGCTATACAATGAGCAGTTCTTC
>TRBV2|TRBJ2-3|NA
CASSELSITDTQYF
TGTGCCAGCAGTGAACTGAGTATCACAGATACGCAGTATTTT
>TRBV7-2|TRBJ2-1|TRBD2
CASIPGLAYNEQFF
TGTGCCAGCATCCCGGGACTAGCGTACAATGAGCAGTTCTTC
>TRBV30|TRBJ1-6|NA
CAWMRLVSPLHF
TGTGCCTGGATGCGGTTGGTTTCACCCCTCCACTTT
>TRBV5-1|TRBJ2-3|NA
CASSGSLGGDTQYF
TGCGCCAGCAGCGGGAGTTTAGGTGGGGATACGCAGTATTTT
>TRBV7-2|TRBJ2-3|NA
CASIRGGLVMGDTQYF
TGTGCCAGCATTCGTGGGGGGTTAGTGATGGGAGATACGCAGTATTTT
>TRBV5-1|TRBJ1-4|NA
CASSLSQGNEKLFF
TGCGCCAGCAGTTTGAGTCAGGGTAATGAAAAACTGTTTTTT
>TRBV9|TRBJ2-2|TRBD2
CASSVAGLAGGRGTGELFF
TGTGCCAGCAGCGTCGCCGGACTAGCGGGAGGGCGAGGGACCGGGGAGCTGTTTTTT
>TRBV2|TRBJ2-7|TRBD2
CATHRTRAAYEQYF
TGTGCCACTCACCGGACTAGAGCGGCCTACGAGCAGTACTTC
>TRBV7-9|TRBJ1-6|NA
CASSPNRASSPLHF
TGTGCCAGCAGCCCCAACAGGGCGAGTTCACCCCTCCACTTT
>TRBV5-1|TRBJ2-2|NA
CASSLARNTGELFF
TGCGCCAGCAGCTTGGCTCGGAACACCGGGGAGCTGTTTTTT
>TRBV30|TRBJ2-7|NA
CAWRMDSGYEQYF
TGTGCCTGGAGGATGGACAGCGGCTACGAGCAGTACTTC
>TRBV11-2|TRBJ1-3|NA
CASSLVTAGFLGNTIYF
TGTGCCAGCAGCTTAGTTACCGCAGGTTTCCTTGGAAACACCATATATTTT
>TRBV7-9|TRBJ1-4|NA
CASSPRKGEGEKLFF
TGTGCCAGCAGCCCCCGGAAAGGGGAAGGTGAAAAACTGTTTTTT
>TRBV27|TRBJ1-2|TRBD1
CASRRGQGNYGYTF
TGTGCCAGCAGGCGGGGACAGGGGAACTATGGCTACACCTTC
>TRBV2|TRBJ1-5|NA
CASSVFGGGLDNQPQHF
TGTGCCAGCAGTGTTTTTGGGGGGGGGCTGGACAATCAGCCCCAGCATTTT
>TRBV12-5|TRBJ1-6|TRBD1
CASGPGQGGSPLHF
TGTGCTAGTGGCCCCGGACAGGGCGGATCACCCCTCCACTTT
>TRBV9|TRBJ2-3|TRBD2
CASSVGTSGYTQYF
TGTGCCAGCAGCGTAGGGACTAGCGGGTATACGCAGTATTTT
>TRBV15|TRBJ2-1|NA
CATSRGRRVSDEQFF
TGTGCCACCAGCAGAGGGAGGAGGGTTTCGGATGAGCAGTTCTTC
>TRBV15|TRBJ1-1|NA
CATSRDRREGEAFF
TGTGCCACCAGCAGAGATAGGAGGGAGGGAGAAGCTTTCTTT
>TRBV4-3|TRBJ1-5|NA
CASSQGLNSNQPQHF
TGCGCCAGCAGCCAAGGTTTGAACTCCAATCAGCCCCAGCATTTT
>TRBV19|TRBJ1-5|NA
CASSEGWGGQPQHF
TGTGCCAGTAGTGAAGGGTGGGGGGGCCAGCCCCAGCATTTT
>TRBV5-1|TRBJ2-1|TRBD2
CASSLGLAGYNEQFF
TGCGCCAGCAGCTTGGGACTAGCGGGATACAATGAGCAGTTCTTC
>TRBV15|TRBJ2-1|TRBD2
CATSAVAAGGFIRNEQFF
TGTGCCACCAGCGCGGTGGCAGCGGGAGGATTTATTAGAAATGAGCAGTTCTTC
>TRBV18|TRBJ2-7|TRBD2
CASSHKTRTSGSGGYF
TGTGCCAGCTCACACAAGACCAGGACTAGCGGGAGCGGAGGGTACTTC
>TRBV6-5|TRBJ2-5|NA
CASSYGAGRQTQYF
TGTGCCAGCAGTTATGGCGCAGGGAGGCAGACCCAGTACTTC
>TRBV7-2|TRBJ1-5|NA
CASSLAPGEQPQHF
TGTGCCAGCAGCTTAGCTCCCGGGGAGCAGCCCCAGCATTTT
>TRBV7-2|TRBJ2-2|NA
CAIQVGGSGTGELFF
TGTGCCATCCAGGTGGGGGGATCAGGAACCGGGGAGCTGTTTTTT
>TRBV5-4|TRBJ2-7|TRBD1
CASGPTGNRNYEQYF
TGTGCCAGCGGCCCGACAGGGAACCGGAACTACGAGCAGTACTTC
>TRBV5-4|TRBJ2-3|TRBD1
CAARDRRFNTQYF
TGTGCCGCCAGGGACAGGCGATTCAATACGCAGTATTTT
>TRBV19|TRBJ1-1|TRBD1
CASSPQGGTEAFF
TGTGCCAGTAGTCCACAGGGGGGCACTGAAGCTTTCTTT
>TRBV5-4|TRBJ2-7|TRBD2
CASSLVGEGRSSYEQYF
TGTGCCAGCAGCTTGGTAGGGGAGGGTCGGAGCTCCTACGAGCAGTACTTC
>TRBV18|TRBJ1-5|TRBD1
CASSPADRGNQPQHF
TGTGCCAGCTCACCAGCCGACAGGGGCAATCAGCCCCAGCATTTT
>TRBV5-1|TRBJ2-1|NA
CASSFYATPNEQFF
TGCGCCAGCAGCTTTTATGCTACCCCGAATGAGCAGTTCTTC
>TRBV4-1|TRBJ1-1|TRBD1
CASSQAGQVNTEAFF
TGCGCCAGCAGCCAGGCGGGACAGGTAAACACTGAAGCTTTCTTT
>TRBV18|TRBJ1-2|NA
CASSPLEVPNYGYTF
TGTGCCAGCTCACCATTGGAGGTCCCGAACTATGGCTACACCTTC
>TRBV19|TRBJ1-3|NA
CASSIDPELSSGNTIYF
TGTGCCAGTAGTATAGACCCAGAATTAAGCTCTGGAAACACCATATATTTT
>TRBV5-3|TRBJ1-6|NA
CARSPRQGWNSPLHF
TGTGCCAGAAGCCCAAGGCAGGGGTGGAATTCACCCCTCCACTTT
>TRBV4-2|TRBJ2-7|TRBD2
CASSQRTSGGHEQYF
TGTGCCAGCAGCCAACGGACTAGCGGGGGTCACGAGCAGTACTTC
>TRBV15|TRBJ2-5|NA
CATSRDSAVQETQYF
TGTGCCACCAGCAGAGATTCGGCGGTTCAAGAGACCCAGTACTTC
>TRBV11-2|TRBJ2-3|TRBD1
CASSPTGVRTDTQYF
TGTGCCAGCAGCCCGACAGGGGTGCGCACAGATACGCAGTATTTT
>TRBV7-2|TRBJ1-1|NA
CASSQYQGNTEAFF
TGTGCCAGCAGCCAATATCAGGGAAACACTGAAGCTTTCTTT
>TRBV21-1|TRBJ2-6|NA
CASCIAGKRSGANVLTF
TGTGCCAGCTGTATAGCGGGGAAGCGGTCTGGGGCCAACGTCCTGACTTTC
>TRBV7-2|TRBJ1-2|TRBD1
CASSPGQGADGYTF
TGTGCCAGCAGCCCCGGACAGGGGGCGGATGGCTACACCTTC